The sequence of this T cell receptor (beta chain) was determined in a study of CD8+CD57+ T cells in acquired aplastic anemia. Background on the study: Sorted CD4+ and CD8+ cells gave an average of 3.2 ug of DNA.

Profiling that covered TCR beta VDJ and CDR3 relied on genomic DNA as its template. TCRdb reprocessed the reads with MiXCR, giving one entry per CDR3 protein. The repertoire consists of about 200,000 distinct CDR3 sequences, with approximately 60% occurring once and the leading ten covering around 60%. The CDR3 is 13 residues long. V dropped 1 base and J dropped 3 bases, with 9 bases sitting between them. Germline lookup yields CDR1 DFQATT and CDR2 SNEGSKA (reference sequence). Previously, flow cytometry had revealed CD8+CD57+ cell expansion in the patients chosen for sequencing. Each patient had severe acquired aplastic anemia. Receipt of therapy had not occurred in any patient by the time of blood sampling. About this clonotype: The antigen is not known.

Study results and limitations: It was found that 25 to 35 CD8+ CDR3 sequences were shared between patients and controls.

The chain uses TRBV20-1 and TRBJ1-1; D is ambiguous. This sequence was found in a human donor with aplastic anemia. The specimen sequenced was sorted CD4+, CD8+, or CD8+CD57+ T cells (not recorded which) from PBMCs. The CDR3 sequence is CSARGQVDTEAFF. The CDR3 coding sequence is TGCAGTGCTAGAGGTCAGGTAGACACTGAAGCTTTCTTT.